This is a list of T cell receptor beta chains from one sample in a study of cytomegalovirus exposure and HLA in healthy donors. The data were produced by immunoSEQ multiplex PCR, yet TCRdb's version contains in-frame clones alone and is incomplete. The table includes about 130,000 clones, just under 80% detected once. The sequencing input was PBMCs. These receptor sequences come from a woman aged 40 to 50 in good health and CMV-seronegative. Both conserved end residues are part of each CDR3. Fields, in order: J gene, V gene, CDR3 protein.

TRBJ1-2 | TRBV5-6 | CASSLVSGYGYTF
TRBJ1-6 | TRBV5-5 | CASSFDDSVPYNSPLHF
TRBJ2-3 | TRBV16 | CASSQSPGSGTDTQYF
TRBJ2-1 | TRBV12-5 | CASGLVSTGRNNEQFF
TRBJ2-1 | TRBV6-6 | CASSRDSGGPPNEQFF
TRBJ1-4 | TRBV6-1 | CASSLRTGRGEKLFF
TRBJ2-6 | TRBV19 | CASSRTANGANGLTF
TRBJ2-7 | TRBV19 | CASSSHRGLTYEQYF
TRBJ2-7 | TRBV27 | CASTRVGPGHEQYF
TRBJ2-7 | TRBV2 | CASSLERGQVVYEQYF
TRBJ1-1 | TRBV7-3 | CASSPGGRENTEAFF
TRBJ2-5 | TRBV27 | CASAATSAGQAQYF
TRBJ1-1 | TRBV9 | CASSREGQLNTEAFF
TRBJ2-5 | TRBV14 | CASSQGAGSGETQYF
TRBJ1-1 | TRBV7-9 | CASSLNPPGRVSTEAFF
TRBJ1-1 | TRBV27 | CASRRTENTEAFF
TRBJ1-2 | TRBV6-5 | CASTEDTNYGYTF
TRBJ2-5 | TRBV7-3 | CASGGEGAGETQYF